One sample yielded the 19 T cell receptor beta chains listed below, sequenced in a study of blood T cells in healthy people across ages. Using a J-beta primer mix together with a sample-barcoded 5' primer, a second PCR was run for roughly 6 to 12 cycles. TCRdb called the 5' RACE reads again in MiXCR, with one record for every CDR3 protein. The sample lists around 1.5 million distinct CDR3 sequences, roughly 59% seen once, with 5% to 7% in the top ten. What was sequenced was blood. These TCRs come from a man aged 18 to 35 in good health.

The V and J genes are TRBV11-2 and TRBJ2-5, with D possibly matching TRBD1 (6 bases). Trimming removed 5 bases at V and 3 bases at J, with 19 bases between. The CDR3 has 16 amino acids. Per the germline V gene, CDR1 is SGHAT and CDR2 is FQNNGV. The CDR3 loop is CASSPGTRHLKETQYF. Written as DNA, the CDR3 is TGTGCCAGCAGCCCGGGGACACGTCACCTTAAAGAGACCCAGTACTTC.

This clonotype has more than one count but fewer than ten. The V call is TRBV7-2, the J call TRBJ2-1, with 9 positions matching TRBD2. The CDR3 loop spans 14 amino acids. Per germline, CDR1 SGHTA and CDR2 FQGNSA. V lost 3 bases to trimming and J lost 9 bases; unmatched junction nucleotides: 6. In DNA, the CDR3 is TGTGCCAGCAGCTTGGGGCGGGGGGGCGGTGAGCAGTTCTTC. Protein: CASSLGRGGGEQFF. Filled out from reference TRBV7-2 and TRBJ2-1, the complete variable domain reads GAGVSQSPSNKVTEKGKDVELRCDPISGHTALYWYRQSLGQGLEFLIYFQGNSAPDKSGLPSDRFSAERTGGSVSTLTIQRTQQEDSAVYLCASSLGRGGGEQFFGPGTRLTVL.

This clonotype was counted only a few times. J is TRBJ1-5 and V is TRBV11-2; no clear D. Trimming took 5 bases from V and 0 from J, leaving 5 bases between them. The germline gives CDR1 SGHAT, CDR2 FQNNGV. This CDR3 is built from 13 residues. The CDR3 DNA reads as TGTGCCAGCAGCGCACATAGCAATCAGCCCCAGCATTTT. Its translation is CASSAHSNQPQHF.

This sequence joins TRBV4-1 and TRBJ2-5; no definite D call. There are 14 residues in the CDR3. CDR1 is MGHRA and CDR2 is YSYEKL in the germline V gene. V was trimmed by 0 bases and J by 3 bases, leaving 8 bases between them. CDR3 residues: CASSQEPAEETQYF. The CDR3 DNA reads TGCGCCAGCAGCCAAGAGCCAGCAGAAGAGACCCAGTACTTC.

The rearrangement uses TRBV4-3 and TRBJ1-1; a possible D gene is TRBD1 (6 bases). The CDR3 is 16 residues long. Germline V lookup: CDR1 LGHNA, CDR2 YSLEER. Deletions cut 0 bases from V and 1 base from J, with 12 bases between. The CDR3 nucleotides read TGCGCCAGCAGCCAAGATAGGGGACAATGGAACACTGAAGCTTTCTTT. Translated, it gives CASSQDRGQWNTEAFF.

At least ten counts were recorded for this clonotype. The CDR3 nucleotides read TGCAGCGTTGTTGGACTAGGACTCGTTTCCTACGAGCAGTACTTC. It codes for CSVVGLGLVSYEQYF. The chain is built from TRBV29-1 and TRBJ2-7; TRBD2 agrees at 7 bases. CDR1 SQVTM and CDR2 ANQGSEA come from the germline V gene. The trim removed 4 bases at V and 1 base at J, leaving 10 bases unmatched. This CDR3 is 15 amino acids long.

The genes are TRBV29-1 and TRBJ1-4; 8 nucleotides align to TRBD1. After removal of 6 bases from V and 7 bases from J, the junction contained 19 bases not matched to a gene. Per the germline V gene, CDR1 is SQVTM and CDR2 is ANQGSEA. This CDR3 is 17 amino acids long. CDR3 sequence (DNA): TGCAGCGTCCTCGAGGACAGGGTAGCTCGACAGGGTGAAAAACTGTTTTTT. This encodes CSVLEDRVARQGEKLFF.

This sequence joins TRBV4-2 and TRBJ1-4; 9 nucleotides align to TRBD1. CDR3 size: 18 residues. V was pared by 5 bases and J by 0 bases, with 10 bases of the junction left unmatched. The germline V gene has CDR1 LGHNA and CDR2 YNFKEQ. The CDR3 region is CASSFQTGGGATNEKLFF. CDR3 nucleotide sequence: TGTGCCAGCAGCTTCCAGACAGGGGGAGGCGCAACTAATGAAAAACTGTTTTTT.

DNA of the CDR3: TGTGCCAGCAGTTACCCCGGACTAGCCGACTCCTACAATGAGCAGTTCTTC. Its translation: CASSYPGLADSYNEQFF. The genes are TRBV6-6 and TRBJ2-1; TRBD2 matches 8 bases. The CDR3 loop spans 17 amino acids. Germline values: CDR1 MNHNY, CDR2 SVGAGI (reference sequence). The trim removed 2 bases at V and 0 bases at J, leaving 6 bases unmatched.

V and J are TRBV20-1 and TRBJ2-2, with 8 nucleotides matching TRBD2. The V segment lost 0 bases and the J segment 2 bases; nucleotides outside the gene matches: 11. The CDR3 consists of 18 residues. Germline V gene data show CDR1 as DFQATT and CDR2 as SNEGSKA (reference sequence). The CDR3 reads CSARDLRERGSNTGELFF. The CDR3 DNA follows: TGCAGTGCTAGAGACCTGAGGGAGCGGGGGTCAAACACCGGGGAGCTGTTTTTT.

The chain combines TRBV7-9 with TRBJ2-2; 8 bases match TRBD1. After removal of 5 bases from V and 0 bases from J, the junction contained 5 bases not matched to a gene. Germline CDR1 and CDR2: SEHNR and FQNEAQ (reference sequence). The CDR3 loop spans 16 amino acids. CDR3 nucleotide sequence: TGTGCCAGCAGCGACCGGGACAGGCCGAACACCGGGGAGCTGTTTTTT. The encoded protein is CASSDRDRPNTGELFF.

The CDR3 bases are TGCAGTGCTAGAGATGGAGGTTACGAGCAGTTCTTC. Translation gives CSARDGGYEQFF. The rearrangement links TRBV20-1 to TRBJ2-1, with D perhaps matching TRBD2 (5 bases). The germline gives CDR1 DFQATT, CDR2 SNEGSKA (reference sequence). V was pared by 0 bases and J by 10 bases, with 10 bases between. The CDR3 totals 12 residues.

Here the CDR3 DNA reads TGTGCCAGCAGTGACATTGCCTGGGAAAAACTGTTTTTT. Translated, it gives CASSDIAWEKLFF. The chain combines TRBV25-1 with TRBJ1-4; no definite D call. Trimming shortened V by 3 bases and J by 8 bases, and 10 bases separated the two germline ends. The CDR3 totals 13 residues. The germline gives CDR1 MGHDK, CDR2 SYGVNS.

This clonotype was detected ten times or more. V usage is TRBV29-1 and J usage is TRBJ2-3; D tentatively reads TRBD1 or TRBD2 (6 bases each). This CDR3 region has 15 residues. CDR1 SQVTM and CDR2 ANQGSEA come from the germline V gene. V dropped 8 bases and J dropped 0 bases, with 18 bases sitting between them. In DNA, the CDR3 is TGCAGCACCGGGGGACATTGGGACAGCACAGATACGCAGTATTTT. Amino acids: CSTGGHWDSTDTQYF.

This clonotype was recorded a few times. The chain joins TRBV3-1 to TRBJ2-5; D gene unclear. With 2 bases removed from V and 2 bases from J, the gap between germline ends came to 6 bases. CDR3 size: 13 residues. CDR1 LGHDT and CDR2 YNNKEL come from the germline V gene (reference sequence). The CDR3: CASSQMSQETQYF. For the CDR3, the DNA is TGTGCCAGCAGCCAAATGTCACAAGAGACCCAGTACTTC.

In its sample, this clonotype was seen a few times. The chain recombines TRBV29-1 with TRBJ2-1; 7 nucleotides agree with TRBD2. V lost 7 bases, J lost 7 bases, and 4 bases stayed unmatched. Germline CDR1 SQVTM, CDR2 ANQGSEA. This CDR3 spans 11 amino acids. The DNA for the CDR3 is TGCAGCGGGGAGGGTAATAATGAGCAGTTCTTC. Translating it yields CSGEGNNEQFF.

In its sample, this clonotype was seen a few times. The CDR3 sequence: CASSLGDGSNYGYTF. CDR3 bases: TGTGCCAGCAGCTTAGGGGACGGTAGTAACTATGGCTACACCTTC. V gene TRBV13 combines with J gene TRBJ1-2; D unclear. Germline assignment: CDR1 PRHDT and CDR2 FYEKMQ (reference sequence). V lost 0 bases and J 1 base, leaving 9 bases between the germline ends. The CDR3 is made up of 15 amino acids. The complete variable domain, with remaining parts taken from reference TRBV13 and TRBJ1-2, reads AAGVIQSPRHLIKEKRETATLKCYPIPRHDTVYWYQQGPGQDPQFLISFYEKMQSDKGSIPDRFSAQQFSDYHSELNMSSLELGDSALYFCASSLGDGSNYGYTFGSGTRLTVV.

This clonotype was picked up a small number of times. The chain joins TRBV11-2 to TRBJ1-2; D uncertain. V dropped 0 bases and J dropped 3 bases, with 5 bases sitting between them. CDR3 length equals 13 residues. The germline CDR1 and CDR2 sequences are SGHAT and FQNNGV. The CDR3 bases are TGTGCCAGCAGCTTAGAGCCAGACTATGGCTACACCTTC. Translating it yields CASSLEPDYGYTF.

This clonotype was seen only a few times. The chain links TRBV20-1 to TRBJ2-3; 7 bases line up with TRBD2. Trimming took 3 bases from V and 2 from J; bases not matched to a gene: 5. Germline CDR1 reads DFQATT; CDR2 reads SNEGSKA (reference sequence). The CDR3 spans 14 residues. The chain's CDR3 is CSASRDYPTDTQYF. Here the CDR3 DNA reads TGCAGTGCTAGTCGGGACTACCCCACAGATACGCAGTATTTT.